This TCR beta chain originates from a study of PD-L1 blockade in urothelial cancer. Overall study context: In terms of prior chemotherapy, patients had received 0 to 3 regimens. A median blood sample held roughly 150,000 T cells and 75,000 to 85,000 unique TCRs. General study points: Below-median pretreatment blood TCR clonality was a predictor of better survival.

In regard to this clone: The antigen is not known.

V shed 2 bases and J shed 6 bases, with 11 bases lying between them. The germline V gene encodes CDR1 LNHDA and CDR2 SQIVND (reference sequence). The CDR3 runs 14 residues. Time point in this sample: peripheral blood 6 weeks after treatment start. Patients had locally advanced or metastatic urothelial carcinoma. TCRdb keeps only in-frame clones here, not all; method: immunoSEQ multiplex PCR. The sample lists under 85,000 clones, approximately 90% seen once, with about 0.94% in the top ten. The sample in question was PBMCs, obtained around atezolizumab (anti-PD-L1) treatment. The receptor's source is a woman aged 80 or over with urothelial cancer. This chain joins TRBV19 and TRBJ1-5; D gene ambiguous. CDR3 coding DNA: TGTGCCAGTAGTATAACTAGGGCCGGTCAGCCCCAGCATTTT. Protein sequence: CASSITRAGQPQHF. Together with reference TRBV19 and TRBJ1-5, the CDR3 gives the full variable domain: DGGITQSPKYLFRKEGQNVTLSCEQNLNHDAMYWYRQDPGQGLRLIYYSQIVNDFQKGDIAEGYSVSREKKESFPLTVTSAQKNPTAFYLCASSITRAGQPQHFGDGTRLSIL.